This record concerns one TCR beta chain sequence. Antigen unknown. Using immunoSEQ multiplex PCR, the repertoire was profiled, and TCRdb retains in-frame clones only, with some absent. The sample consists of about 20,000 clones, 78% of them appearing once. Germline values: CDR1 SGHTA, CDR2 FQGTGA. The V and J ends lost 5 bases and 6 bases, in that order; junction bases with no gene match: 11. CDR3 size: 15 residues. The sample is drawn from a study of T cell clones after liver transplantation. Findings and caveats of the study: Compared with third party-reactive sequences, donor-reactive ones declined more, independent of withdrawal success.

Source: CD8+ T cells from blood, taken approximately 54 months after liver transplant. V and J are TRBV7-3 and TRBJ2-7; TRBD1 matches 9 bases. The receptor was isolated from a human patient who received a liver transplant. Some T cells may possibly be graft donor cells. CDR3 amino acids: CASSPPQRTGVEQYF. In DNA form, the CDR3 reads TGTGCCAGCAGCCCCCCCCAAAGGACAGGGGTCGAGCAGTACTTC.